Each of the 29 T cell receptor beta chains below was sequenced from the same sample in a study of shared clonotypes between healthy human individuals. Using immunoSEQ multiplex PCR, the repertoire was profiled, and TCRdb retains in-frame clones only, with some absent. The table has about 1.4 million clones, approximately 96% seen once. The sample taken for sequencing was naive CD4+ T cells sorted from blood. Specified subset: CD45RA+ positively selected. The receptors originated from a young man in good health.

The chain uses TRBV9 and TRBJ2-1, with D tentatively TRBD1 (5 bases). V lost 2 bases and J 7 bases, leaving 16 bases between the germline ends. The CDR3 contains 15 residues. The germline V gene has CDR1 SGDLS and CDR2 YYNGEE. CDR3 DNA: TGTGCCAGCAGCGTTGGGGCAGGTTCCGTAAATGAGCAGTTCTTC. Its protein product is CASSVGAGSVNEQFF.

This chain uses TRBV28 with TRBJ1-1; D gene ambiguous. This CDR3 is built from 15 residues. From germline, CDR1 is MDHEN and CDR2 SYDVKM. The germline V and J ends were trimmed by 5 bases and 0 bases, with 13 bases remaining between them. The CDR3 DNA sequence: TGTGCCAGCAGTCCTACCAGTAGAATGAACACTGAAGCTTTCTTT. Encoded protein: CASSPTSRMNTEAFF. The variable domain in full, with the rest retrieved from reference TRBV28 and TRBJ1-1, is DVKVTQSSRYLVKRTGEKVFLECVQDMDHENMFWYRQDPGLGLRLIYFSYDVKMKEKGDIPEGYSVSREKKERFSLILESASTNQTSMYLCASSPTSRMNTEAFFGQGTRLTVV.

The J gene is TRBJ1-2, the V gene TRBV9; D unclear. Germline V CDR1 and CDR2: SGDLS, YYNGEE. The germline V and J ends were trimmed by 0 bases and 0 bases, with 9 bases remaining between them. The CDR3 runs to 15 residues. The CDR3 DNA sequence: TGTGCCAGCAGCGTAGGGCAGAGCCCTAACTATGGCTACACCTTC. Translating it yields CASSVGQSPNYGYTF.

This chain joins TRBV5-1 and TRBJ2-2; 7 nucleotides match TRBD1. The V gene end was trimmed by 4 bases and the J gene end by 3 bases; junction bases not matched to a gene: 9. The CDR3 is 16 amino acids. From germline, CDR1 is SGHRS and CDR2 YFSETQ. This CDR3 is CASSRQGVLDTGELFF. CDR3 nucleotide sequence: TGCGCCAGCAGCCGTCAGGGGGTGCTTGACACCGGGGAGCTGTTTTTT.

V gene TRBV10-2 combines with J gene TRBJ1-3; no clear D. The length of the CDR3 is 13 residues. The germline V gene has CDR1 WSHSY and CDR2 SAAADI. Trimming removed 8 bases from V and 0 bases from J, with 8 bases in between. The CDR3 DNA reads TGCGCCAGCTTACAGATCTCTGGAAACACCATATATTTT. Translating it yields CASLQISGNTIYF.

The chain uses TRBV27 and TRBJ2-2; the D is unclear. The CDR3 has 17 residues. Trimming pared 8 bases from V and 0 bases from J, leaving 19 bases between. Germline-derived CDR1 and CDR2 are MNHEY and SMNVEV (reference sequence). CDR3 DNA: TGTGCCAGCTCCCCCCCTCGGCTTGCGCCGAACACCGGGGAGCTGTTTTTT. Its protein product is CASSPPRLAPNTGELFF.

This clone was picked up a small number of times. The CDR3 DNA is TGCGCCAGCAGCTTTGCGGGAGGTTCGGGCGGGGAGCTGTTTTTT. This codes for CASSFAGGSGGELFF. The rearrangement links TRBV5-1 to TRBJ2-2, with 8 bases identical to TRBD2. Trimming removed 2 bases from V and 7 bases from J; junction bases left unmatched: 7. Germline values: CDR1 SGHRS, CDR2 YFSETQ. This CDR3 is 15 amino acids long.

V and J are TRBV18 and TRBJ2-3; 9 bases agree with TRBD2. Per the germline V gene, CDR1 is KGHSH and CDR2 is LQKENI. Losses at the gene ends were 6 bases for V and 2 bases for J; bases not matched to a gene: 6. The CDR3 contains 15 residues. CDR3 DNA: TGTGCCAGCTCTATAGCGGGAGTCGTCACAGATACGCAGTATTTT. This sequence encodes CASSIAGVVTDTQYF.

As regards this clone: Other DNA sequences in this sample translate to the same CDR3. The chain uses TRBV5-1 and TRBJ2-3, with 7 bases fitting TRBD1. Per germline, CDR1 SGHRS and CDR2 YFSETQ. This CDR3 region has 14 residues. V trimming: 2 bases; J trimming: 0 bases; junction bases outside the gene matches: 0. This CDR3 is CASSLQGSTDTQYF. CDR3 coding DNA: TGCGCCAGCAGCTTACAGGGGAGCACAGATACGCAGTATTTT.

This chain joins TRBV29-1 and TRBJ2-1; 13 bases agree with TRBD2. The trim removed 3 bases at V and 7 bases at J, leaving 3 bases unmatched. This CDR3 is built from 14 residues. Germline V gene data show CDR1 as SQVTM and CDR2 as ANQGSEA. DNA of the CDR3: TGCAGCGTTGAGGGGACTAGCGGGGAGAATGAGCAGTTCTTC. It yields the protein CSVEGTSGENEQFF.

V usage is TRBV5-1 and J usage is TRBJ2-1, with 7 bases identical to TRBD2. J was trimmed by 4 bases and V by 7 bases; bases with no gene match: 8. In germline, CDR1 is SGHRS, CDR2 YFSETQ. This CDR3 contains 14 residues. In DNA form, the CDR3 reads TGCGCCAGCCACCCGCTAGCGGCTTACAATGAGCAGTTCTTC. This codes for CASHPLAAYNEQFF.

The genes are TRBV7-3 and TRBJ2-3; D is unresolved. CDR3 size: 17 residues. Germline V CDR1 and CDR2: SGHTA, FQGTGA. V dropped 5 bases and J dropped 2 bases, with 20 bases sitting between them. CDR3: CASSPLRLSRVTDTQYF. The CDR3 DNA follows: TGTGCCAGCAGCCCGCTCCGTTTGAGTCGGGTCACAGATACGCAGTATTTT.

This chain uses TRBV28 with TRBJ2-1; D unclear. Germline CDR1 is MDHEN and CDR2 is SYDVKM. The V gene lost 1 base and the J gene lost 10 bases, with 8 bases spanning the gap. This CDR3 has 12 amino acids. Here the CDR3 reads CASSLSGVEQFF. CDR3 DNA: TGTGCCAGCAGTTTATCAGGAGTGGAGCAGTTCTTC.

CDR3 loop: CASSERPISGNTIYF. CDR3 in DNA: TGTGCCAGCAGCGAAAGACCGATCTCTGGAAACACCATATATTTT. The chain is built from TRBV9 and TRBJ1-3; no reliable D call. Trimming took 3 bases from V and 0 from J, leaving 10 bases between them. There are 15 residues in the CDR3. Per germline, CDR1 SGDLS and CDR2 YYNGEE.

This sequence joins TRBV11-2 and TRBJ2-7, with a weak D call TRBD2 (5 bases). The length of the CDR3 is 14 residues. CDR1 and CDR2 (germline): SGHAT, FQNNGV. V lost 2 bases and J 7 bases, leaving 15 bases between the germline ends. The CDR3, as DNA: TGTGCCAGCAGCTTATGGAGGACCGGAAGGGAGCAGTACTTC. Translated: CASSLWRTGREQYF.

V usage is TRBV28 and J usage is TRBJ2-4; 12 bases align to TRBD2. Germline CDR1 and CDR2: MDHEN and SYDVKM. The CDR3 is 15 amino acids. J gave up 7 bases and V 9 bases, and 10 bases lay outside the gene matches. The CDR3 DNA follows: TGTGCCAGTTTTTCTGCGGGGACTAGCGGGAACATTCAGTACTTC. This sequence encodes CASFSAGTSGNIQYF. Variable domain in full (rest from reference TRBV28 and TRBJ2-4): DVKVTQSSRYLVKRTGEKVFLECVQDMDHENMFWYRQDPGLGLRLIYFSYDVKMKEKGDIPEGYSVSREKKERFSLILESASTNQTSMYLCASFSAGTSGNIQYFGAGTRLSVL.

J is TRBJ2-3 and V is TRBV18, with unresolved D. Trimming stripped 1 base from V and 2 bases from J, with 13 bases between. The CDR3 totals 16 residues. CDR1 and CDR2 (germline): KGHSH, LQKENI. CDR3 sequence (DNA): TGTGCCAGCTCACCACTGGGATCGCGGAACACAGATACGCAGTATTTT. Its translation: CASSPLGSRNTDTQYF.

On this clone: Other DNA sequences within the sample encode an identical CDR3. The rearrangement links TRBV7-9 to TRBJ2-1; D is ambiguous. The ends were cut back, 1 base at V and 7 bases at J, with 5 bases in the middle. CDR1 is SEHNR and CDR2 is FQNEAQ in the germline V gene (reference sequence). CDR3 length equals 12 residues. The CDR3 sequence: CASSLVGNEQFF. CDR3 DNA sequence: TGTGCCAGCAGCTTAGTCGGGAATGAGCAGTTCTTC.

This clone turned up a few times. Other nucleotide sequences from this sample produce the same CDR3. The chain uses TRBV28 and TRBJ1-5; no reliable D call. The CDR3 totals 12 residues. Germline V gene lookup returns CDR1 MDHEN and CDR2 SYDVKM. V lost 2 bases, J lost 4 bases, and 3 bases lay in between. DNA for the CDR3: TGTGCCAGCAGTTTACTGAATCAGCCCCAGCATTTT. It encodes CASSLLNQPQHF.

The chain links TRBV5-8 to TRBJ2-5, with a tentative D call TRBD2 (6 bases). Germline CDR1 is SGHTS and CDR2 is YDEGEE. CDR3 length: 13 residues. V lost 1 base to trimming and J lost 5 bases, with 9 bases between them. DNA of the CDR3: TGTGCCAGCAGCTTGCTCGGAGGGGAGACCCAGTACTTC. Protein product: CASSLLGGETQYF.

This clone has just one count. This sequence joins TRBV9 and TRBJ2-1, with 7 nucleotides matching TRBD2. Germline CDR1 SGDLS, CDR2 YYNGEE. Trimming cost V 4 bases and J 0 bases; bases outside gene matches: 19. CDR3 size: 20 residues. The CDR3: CASSPRGGRAPPGSYNEQFF. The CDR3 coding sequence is TGTGCCAGCAGCCCCCGAGGAGGGAGGGCCCCCCCCGGCTCCTACAATGAGCAGTTCTTC.

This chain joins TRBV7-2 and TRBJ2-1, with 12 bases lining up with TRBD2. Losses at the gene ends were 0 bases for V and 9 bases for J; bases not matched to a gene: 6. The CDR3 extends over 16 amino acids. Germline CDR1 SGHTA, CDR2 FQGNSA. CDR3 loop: CASSLAQASGRGEQFF. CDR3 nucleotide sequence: TGTGCCAGCAGCTTAGCTCAGGCTAGCGGGAGGGGTGAGCAGTTCTTC.

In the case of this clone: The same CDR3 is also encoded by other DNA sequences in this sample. The CDR3 here is CASGETQYF. The CDR3, as DNA: TGTGCCAGTGGAGAGACCCAGTACTTC. The V gene is TRBV2, the J gene TRBJ2-5; D remains unclear. CDR1 is SNHLY, CDR2 FYNNEI, per germline. This CDR3 is 9 amino acids long. Trimming stripped 9 bases from V and 4 bases from J, with 3 bases between.

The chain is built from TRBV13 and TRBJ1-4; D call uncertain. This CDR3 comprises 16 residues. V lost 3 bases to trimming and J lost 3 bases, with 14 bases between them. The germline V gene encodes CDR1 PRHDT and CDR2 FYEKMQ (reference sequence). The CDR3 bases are TGTGCCAGCAGCTTCCAAGCCACTGGAGCTAATGAAAAACTGTTTTTT. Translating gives CASSFQATGANEKLFF.

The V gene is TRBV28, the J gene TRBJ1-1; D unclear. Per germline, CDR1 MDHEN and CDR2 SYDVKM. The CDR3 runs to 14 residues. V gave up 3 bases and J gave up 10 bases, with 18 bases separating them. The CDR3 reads CASSFRRPTGRAFF. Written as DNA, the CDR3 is TGTGCCAGCAGTTTTCGCAGGCCAACTGGGCGAGCTTTCTTT.

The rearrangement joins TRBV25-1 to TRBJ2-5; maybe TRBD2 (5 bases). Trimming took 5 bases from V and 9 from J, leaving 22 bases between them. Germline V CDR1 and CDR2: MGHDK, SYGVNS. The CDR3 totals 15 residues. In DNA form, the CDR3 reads TGTGCCAGCAGTTTTGGCGGCGGACTTGGTGTGGCCCAGTACTTC. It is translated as CASSFGGGLGVAQYF.

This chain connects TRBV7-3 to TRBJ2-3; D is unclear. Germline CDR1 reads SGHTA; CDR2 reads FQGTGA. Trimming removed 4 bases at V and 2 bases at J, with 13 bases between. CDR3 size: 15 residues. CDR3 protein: CASSSRTGNTDTQYF. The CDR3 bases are TGTGCCAGCAGCTCCCGGACCGGAAACACAGATACGCAGTATTTT.

CDR3 bases: TGTGCCAGCTCACCAAAGGGGGCCGGCTATGGCTACACCTTC. Protein: CASSPKGAGYGYTF. V usage is TRBV18 and J usage is TRBJ1-2; 7 bases align to TRBD1. J lost 4 bases, V lost 2 bases, and 4 bases had no gene match. The CDR3 loop spans 14 amino acids. Germline lookup yields CDR1 KGHSH and CDR2 LQKENI.

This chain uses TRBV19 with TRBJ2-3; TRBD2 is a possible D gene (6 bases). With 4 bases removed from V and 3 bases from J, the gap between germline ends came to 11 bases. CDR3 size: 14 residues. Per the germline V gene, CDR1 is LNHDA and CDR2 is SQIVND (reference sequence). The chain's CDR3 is CASSKPGVTDTQYF. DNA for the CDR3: TGTGCCAGTAGTAAGCCGGGGGTAACAGATACGCAGTATTTT.